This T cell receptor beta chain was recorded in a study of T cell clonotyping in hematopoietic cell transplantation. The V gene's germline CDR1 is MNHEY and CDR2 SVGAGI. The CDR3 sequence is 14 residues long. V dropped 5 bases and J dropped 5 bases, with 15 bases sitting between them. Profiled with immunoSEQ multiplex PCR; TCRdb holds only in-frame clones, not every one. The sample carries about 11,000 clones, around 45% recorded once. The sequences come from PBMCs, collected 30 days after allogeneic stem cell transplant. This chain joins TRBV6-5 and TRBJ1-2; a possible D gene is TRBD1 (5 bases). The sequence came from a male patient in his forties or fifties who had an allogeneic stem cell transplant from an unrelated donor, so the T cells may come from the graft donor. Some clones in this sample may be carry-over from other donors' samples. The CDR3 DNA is TGTGCCAGCAGTAACAGGCCCCGGAGGTATGGCTACACCTTC. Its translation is CASSNRPRRYGYTF.